The 17 T cell receptor beta chains below all came from one sample that was sequenced in a study of cytomegalovirus exposure and HLA in healthy donors. PCR amplification relied on 60 Vbeta primers (plus 13 Jbeta primers). Profiling relied on immunoSEQ multiplex PCR, and the TCRdb table lists in-frame clones only, not all of them. The sample lists under 250,000 clones, just under 80% occurring once. Sequences were obtained from PBMCs. The receptors derive from a boy younger than 18 in good health and CMV-seronegative.

This rearrangement joins TRBV10-3 to TRBJ1-3, with D tentatively TRBD1 (6 bases). The germline V gene has CDR1 ENHRY and CDR2 SYGVKD. Trimming left V 6 bases short and J 0 bases short, with 12 bases between. This CDR3 is built from 15 residues. CDR3 loop: CAIRGRGYSGNTIYF. CDR3 DNA: TGTGCCATCAGGGGCAGGGGTTACTCTGGAAACACCATATATTTT.

With respect to this clone: Other DNA sequences in the sample encode the same CDR3. The chain carries TRBV9 and TRBJ2-3, with TRBD2 matching 11 bases. Germline CDR1 SGDLS, CDR2 YYNGEE. The CDR3 consists of 17 residues. V dropped 0 bases and J dropped 5; count of bases not matched to a gene: 8. CDR3 nucleotides: TGTGCCAGCAGCGTAGCTACAGTAGCGGGGGGGCAAGATACGCAGTATTTT. It translates to CASSVATVAGGQDTQYF.

The rearrangement uses TRBV30 and TRBJ1-5, with unresolved D. Per germline, CDR1 GTSNPN and CDR2 SVGIG (reference sequence). The CDR3 spans 13 residues. Trimming removed 4 bases from V and 0 bases from J, with 7 bases in between. DNA for the CDR3: TGTGCCTGGAACGAGTATAGCAATCAGCCCCAGCATTTT. This sequence encodes CAWNEYSNQPQHF.

This chain connects TRBV11-3 to TRBJ2-3, with 14 bases identical to TRBD2. CDR1 is SGHNT and CDR2 is YENEEA in the germline V gene. The V segment lost 3 bases and the J segment 6 bases; nucleotides outside the gene matches: 11. The CDR3 loop spans 18 amino acids. The CDR3 loop reads CASSFPGLAGGFSDTQYF. The CDR3 DNA is TGTGCCAGCAGCTTCCCTGGACTAGCGGGGGGTTTTTCCGATACGCAGTATTTT.

The chain carries TRBV9 and TRBJ2-7; maybe TRBD1 (5 bases). CDR1 and CDR2 (germline): SGDLS, YYNGEE. Deletions cut 0 bases from V and 2 bases from J, with 12 bases between. The CDR3 runs 15 residues. The CDR3 spells CASSVGQSYTYEQYF. The CDR3 DNA follows: TGTGCCAGCAGCGTAGGACAGTCTTACACCTACGAGCAGTACTTC.

The chain combines TRBV7-9 with TRBJ1-3; perhaps TRBD1 as D (6 bases). The V and J ends lost 1 base and 0 bases respectively, with 10 bases between them. There are 16 residues in the CDR3. CDR1 and CDR2 (germline): SEHNR, FQNEAQ (reference sequence). This chain's CDR3 is CASSLEDRSSGNTIYF. DNA for the CDR3: TGTGCCAGCAGCTTAGAGGACAGATCCTCTGGAAACACCATATATTTT.

The chain is built from TRBV19 and TRBJ2-7, with D tentatively TRBD1 (5 bases). Germline V gene data show CDR1 as LNHDA and CDR2 as SQIVND (reference sequence). CDR3 length equals 15 residues. V was cut by 6 bases and J by 4 bases, with 19 bases left in between. DNA for the CDR3: TGTGCCAGTAGAATTACAAATACAGGTCAGTACGAGCAGTACTTC. Translating gives CASRITNTGQYEQYF.

The chain combines TRBV27 with TRBJ2-1; weak D call: TRBD2 (6 bases). V shed 2 bases and J shed 3 bases, with 8 bases lying between them. The germline CDR1 and CDR2 sequences are MNHEY and SMNVEV (reference sequence). CDR3 length: 14 residues. The CDR3 here is CASSLRGDYNEQFF. Written as DNA, the CDR3 is TGTGCCAGCAGTTTACGCGGGGACTACAATGAGCAGTTCTTC.

The chain links TRBV25-1 to TRBJ1-2, with TRBD1 matching over 8 bases. V was clipped by 2 bases and J by 7 bases; unmatched bases: 6. The length of the CDR3 is 14 residues. Germline loops: CDR1 MGHDK, CDR2 SYGVNS. CDR3 sequence reads: CASSEGQGGGGYTF. DNA for the CDR3: TGTGCCAGCAGTGAAGGACAGGGTGGGGGTGGCTACACCTTC.

The chain uses TRBV11-3 and TRBJ1-1; D gene unclear. The CDR3 length is 13 residues. Germline-derived CDR1 and CDR2 are SGHNT and YENEEA. V gave up 0 bases and J gave up 10 bases, with 12 bases separating them. The CDR3 here is CASSLEYLGGAFF. The CDR3 DNA sequence: TGTGCCAGCAGCTTAGAGTATTTGGGAGGAGCTTTCTTT.

This chain links TRBV6-1 with TRBJ2-7, with D uncertain. CDR3 length: 13 residues. V lost 2 bases and J 0 bases, leaving 5 bases between the germline ends. From germline, CDR1 is MNHNS and CDR2 SASEGT. CDR3: CASSEQDSYEQYF. As DNA, the CDR3 is TGTGCCAGCAGTGAACAGGACTCCTACGAGCAGTACTTC.

The chain joins TRBV7-9 to TRBJ1-2; possible D gene TRBD1, 6 bases. The germline V gene has CDR1 SEHNR and CDR2 FQNEAQ (reference sequence). The V end lost 2 bases, the J end lost 3 bases, and 10 bases lay between the germline ends. This CDR3 spans 14 amino acids. The CDR3 protein is CASSLRGGDYGYTF. CDR3 in DNA: TGTGCCAGCAGCTTAAGGGGGGGAGACTATGGCTACACCTTC.

The V and J genes are TRBV4-2 and TRBJ2-6; D gene ambiguous. V was pared by 0 bases and J by 0 bases, with 9 bases between. The length of the CDR3 is 17 residues. The germline V gene encodes CDR1 LGHNA and CDR2 YNFKEQ. The CDR3 loop is CASSQDEADSGANVLTF. CDR3 sequence (DNA): TGTGCCAGCAGCCAAGATGAGGCCGACTCTGGGGCCAACGTCCTGACTTTC.

Regarding this clone: Sequence at one end of the junction differs from germline and may be a read error. The rearrangement uses TRBV7-7 and TRBJ1-1, with 8 positions matching TRBD1. Germline V gene sequence: CDR1 SSHAT, CDR2 FNYEAQ (reference sequence). This CDR3 region has 15 residues. CDR3 in amino acids: CASSPSTGGDTEAFF. As DNA, the CDR3 is TGTGCTAGCAGCCCCTCTACAGGGGGGGACACTGAAGCTTTCTTT.

V usage is TRBV30 and J usage is TRBJ1-6; D possibly corresponds to TRBD1 (6 bases). Germline V gene sequence: CDR1 GTSNPN, CDR2 SVGIG (reference sequence). This CDR3 spans 12 amino acids. Trimming shortened V by 8 bases and J by 5 bases, and 10 bases separated the two germline ends. The DNA for the CDR3 is TGTGCCGGGGGACAAGATAATTCACCCCTCCACTTT. Protein sequence: CAGGQDNSPLHF.

This chain connects TRBV5-1 to TRBJ2-7; D is possibly TRBD2 (5 bases). The germline V and J ends were trimmed by 4 bases and 2 bases, with 16 bases remaining between them. This CDR3 is 15 amino acids long. In germline, CDR1 is SGHRS, CDR2 YFSETQ. CDR3 in DNA: TGCGCCAGCAGCGGCGCTAGCCATGGCGCCTACGAGCAGTACTTC. Translating gives CASSGASHGAYEQYF.

The chain couples TRBV19 to TRBJ2-3; 8 bases map to TRBD1. CDR1 and CDR2 from the germline V gene are LNHDA and SQIVND (reference sequence). The CDR3 extends over 16 amino acids. Trimming took 3 bases from V and 1 from J; bases not matched to a gene: 6. The chain's CDR3 is CASSILGQGGTDTQYF. In nucleotides, the CDR3 is TGTGCCAGTAGTATTCTTGGACAGGGAGGCACAGATACGCAGTATTTT.